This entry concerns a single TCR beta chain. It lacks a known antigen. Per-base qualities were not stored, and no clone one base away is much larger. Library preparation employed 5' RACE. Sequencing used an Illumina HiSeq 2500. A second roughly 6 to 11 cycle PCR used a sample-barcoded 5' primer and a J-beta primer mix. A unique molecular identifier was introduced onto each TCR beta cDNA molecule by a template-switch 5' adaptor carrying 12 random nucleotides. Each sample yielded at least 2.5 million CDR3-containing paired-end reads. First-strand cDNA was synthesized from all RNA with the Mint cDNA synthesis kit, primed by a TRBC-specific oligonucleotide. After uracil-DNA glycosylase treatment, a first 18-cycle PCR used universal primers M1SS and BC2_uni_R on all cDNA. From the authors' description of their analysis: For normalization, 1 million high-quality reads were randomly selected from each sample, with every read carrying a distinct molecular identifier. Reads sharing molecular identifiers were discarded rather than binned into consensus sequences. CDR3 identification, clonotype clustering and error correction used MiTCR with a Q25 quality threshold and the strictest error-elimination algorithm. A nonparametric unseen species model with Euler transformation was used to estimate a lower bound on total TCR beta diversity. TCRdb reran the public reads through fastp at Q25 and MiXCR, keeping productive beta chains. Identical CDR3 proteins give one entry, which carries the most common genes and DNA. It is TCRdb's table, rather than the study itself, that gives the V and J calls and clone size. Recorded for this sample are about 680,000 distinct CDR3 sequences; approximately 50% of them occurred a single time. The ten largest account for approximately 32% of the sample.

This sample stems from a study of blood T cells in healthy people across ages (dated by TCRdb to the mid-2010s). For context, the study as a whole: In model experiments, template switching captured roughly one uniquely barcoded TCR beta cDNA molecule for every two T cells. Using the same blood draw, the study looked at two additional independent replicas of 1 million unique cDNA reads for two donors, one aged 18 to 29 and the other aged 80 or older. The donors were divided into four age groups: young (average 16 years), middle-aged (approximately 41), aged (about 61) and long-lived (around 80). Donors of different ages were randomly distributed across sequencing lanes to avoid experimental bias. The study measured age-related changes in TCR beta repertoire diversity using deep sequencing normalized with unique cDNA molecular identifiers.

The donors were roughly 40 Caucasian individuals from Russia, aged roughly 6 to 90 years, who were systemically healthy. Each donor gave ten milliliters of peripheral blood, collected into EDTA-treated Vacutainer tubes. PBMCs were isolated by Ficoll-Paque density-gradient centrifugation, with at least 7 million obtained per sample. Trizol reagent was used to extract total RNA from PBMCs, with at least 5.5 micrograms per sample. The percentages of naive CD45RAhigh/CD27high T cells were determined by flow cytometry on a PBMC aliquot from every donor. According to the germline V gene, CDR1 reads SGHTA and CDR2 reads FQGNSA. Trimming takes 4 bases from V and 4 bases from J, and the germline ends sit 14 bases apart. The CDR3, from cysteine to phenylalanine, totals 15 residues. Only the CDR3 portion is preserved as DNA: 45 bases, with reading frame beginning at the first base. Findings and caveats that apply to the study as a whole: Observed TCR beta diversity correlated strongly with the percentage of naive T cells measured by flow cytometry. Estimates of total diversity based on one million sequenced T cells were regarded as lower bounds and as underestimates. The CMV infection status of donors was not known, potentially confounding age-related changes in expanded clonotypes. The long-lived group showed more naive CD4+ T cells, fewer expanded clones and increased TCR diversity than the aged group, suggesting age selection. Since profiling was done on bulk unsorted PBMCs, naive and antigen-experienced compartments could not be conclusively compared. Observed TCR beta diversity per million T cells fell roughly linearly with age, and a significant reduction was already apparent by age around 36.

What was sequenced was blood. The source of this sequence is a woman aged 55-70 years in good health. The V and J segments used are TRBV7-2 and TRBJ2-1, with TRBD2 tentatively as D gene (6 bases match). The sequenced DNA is TGTGCCAGCAGCTCATTAGGGACTTTTTACAATGAGCAGTTCTTC. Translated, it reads CASSSLGTFYNEQFF.